The next 13 T cell receptor beta chains were all read from a single sample in a study of blood T cell repertoires in COVID-19. Clones were read by immunoSEQ multiplex PCR, and TCRdb kept only the in-frame ones, dropping some. The sample shows fewer than 500,000 clones, just over 85% of them seen only once. Specimen: peripheral blood. Source of these receptors: a woman in her twenties or thirties with active or convalescent COVID-19.

The J gene is TRBJ1-4, the V gene TRBV6-5, with 12 bases identical to TRBD1. V trimming: 4 bases; J trimming: 7 bases; junction bases outside the gene matches: 1. Germline V gives CDR1 MNHEY, CDR2 SVGAGI. CDR3 size: 14 residues. This CDR3 reads CASSSGQGAEKLFF. CDR3 sequence (DNA): TGTGCCAGCAGTTCGGGACAGGGGGCTGAAAAACTGTTTTTT.

The chain uses TRBV4-1 and TRBJ2-2; a possible D gene is TRBD2 (5 bases). CDR1 and CDR2 (germline): MGHRA, YSYEKL. The V end lost 2 bases, the J end lost 3 bases, and 10 bases lay between the germline ends. This CDR3 has 15 amino acids. Here the CDR3 reads CASSQSEEDTGELFF. The CDR3 DNA follows: TGCGCCAGCAGCCAATCTGAGGAGGACACCGGGGAGCTGTTTTTT.

Only one count was recorded for this clone. The J gene is TRBJ1-4, the V gene TRBV5-5; D uncertain. Germline CDR1 is SGHKS and CDR2 is YYEKEE (reference sequence). The CDR3 is 13 residues long. Trimming removed 4 bases from V and 6 bases from J, with 10 bases in between. The CDR3 region is CASSTWRDEKLFF. CDR3 nucleotide sequence: TGTGCCAGCAGCACTTGGAGGGATGAAAAACTGTTTTTT.

CDR3 residues: CASSSSDEKLFF. The DNA for the CDR3 is TGTGCCAGCAGCTCCTCCGATGAAAAACTGTTTTTT. The J gene is TRBJ1-4, the V gene TRBV6-5; D gene ambiguous. The CDR3 is 12 residues long. The V gene lost 6 bases and the J gene lost 6 bases, with 8 bases spanning the gap. In germline, CDR1 is MNHEY, CDR2 SVGAGI.

The chain recombines TRBV19 with TRBJ2-7; the match to TRBD2 covers 8 bases. CDR1 is LNHDA, CDR2 SQIVND, per germline (reference sequence). With V trimmed by 4 bases and J by 4 bases, 12 bases remained unmatched. This CDR3 has 16 residues. The CDR3 coding sequence is TGTGCCAGTAGTAATCAACGGGAGGGCCGGGGGTACGAGCAGTACTTC. It translates to CASSNQREGRGYEQYF.

This clone appeared a few times. The chain has TRBV11-2 and TRBJ1-1; 10 nucleotides match TRBD1. Trimming at V came to 4 bases and at J to 7 bases, leaving 9 bases not matched to a gene. Germline CDR1 and CDR2: SGHAT and FQNNGV. This CDR3 region has 15 residues. This CDR3 reads CASSSRWDRGSEAFF. CDR3 in DNA: TGTGCCAGCAGCTCCCGGTGGGACAGGGGAAGTGAAGCTTTCTTT.

The J gene is TRBJ2-1, the V gene TRBV30, with TRBD2 matching 11 bases. Per the germline V gene, CDR1 is GTSNPN and CDR2 is SVGIG (reference sequence). The V gene end was trimmed by 2 bases and the J gene end by 8 bases; junction bases not matched to a gene: 11. The CDR3 sequence is 16 residues long. CDR3 DNA sequence: TGTGCCTGGAGTAGATATAGCGGGGGGGGTCTCGATGAGCAGTTCTTC. Translating it yields CAWSRYSGGGLDEQFF. Based on the CDR3 plus reference TRBV30 and TRBJ2-1, the full variable domain is SQTIHQWPATLVQPVGSPLSLECTVEGTSNPNLYWYRQAAGRGLQLLFYSVGIGQISSEVPQNLSASRPQDRQFILSSKKLLLSDSGFYLCAWSRYSGGGLDEQFFGPGTRLTVL.

The chain is built from TRBV5-4 and TRBJ1-2, with 8 nucleotides matching TRBD1. The CDR3 length is 13 residues. Per germline, CDR1 SGHNT and CDR2 YYREEE (reference sequence). With V trimmed by 4 bases and J by 4 bases, 3 bases remained unmatched. As DNA, the CDR3 is TGTGCCAGCAGCCAGGGACAGGTCTATGGCTACACCTTC. It translates to CASSQGQVYGYTF.

V gene TRBV5-1 combines with J gene TRBJ2-3; 7 positions match TRBD2. The CDR3 length is 14 residues. V lost 3 bases, J lost 6 bases, and 7 bases stayed unmatched. From germline, CDR1 is SGHRS and CDR2 YFSETQ. CDR3 coding DNA: TGCGCCAGCAGCTCTGGACTAGACATTGATACGCAGTATTTT. It yields the protein CASSSGLDIDTQYF.

CDR3 coding DNA: TGTGCCAGCAGTGAAACAGCCTTCAATCAGCCCCAGCATTTT. Its protein is CASSETAFNQPQHF. This sequence joins TRBV25-1 and TRBJ1-5; no firm D call. The germline gives CDR1 MGHDK, CDR2 SYGVNS. The CDR3 is 14 residues long. V was clipped by 2 bases and J by 3 bases, with 8 bases between them.

In DNA form, the CDR3 reads TGTGCCAGCAGCGGCCTGACAGGGGCGCCCTACGAGCAGTACTTC. Protein: CASSGLTGAPYEQYF. V gene TRBV7-8 combines with J gene TRBJ2-7; 8 bases agree with TRBD1. Per germline, CDR1 SGHVS and CDR2 FQNEAQ. CDR3 length: 15 residues. The V and J ends lost 5 bases and 2 bases, in that order; junction bases with no gene match: 8.

The chain couples TRBV7-8 to TRBJ1-4; D is undetermined. Germline loops: CDR1 SGHVS, CDR2 FQNEAQ. Trimming removed 5 bases at V and 8 bases at J, with 15 bases between. There are 14 residues in the CDR3. DNA for the CDR3: TGTGCCAGCAGCGCAGAGGCCAGAGGAGAAAAACTGTTTTTT. It yields the protein CASSAEARGEKLFF.

The chain recombines TRBV27 with TRBJ2-7; 9 bases are shared with TRBD1. The CDR3 contains 16 residues. CDR1 MNHEY and CDR2 SMNVEV come from the germline V gene (reference sequence). V lost 2 bases and J lost 0; bases outside the gene matches: 5. The CDR3 protein is CASSLAGQGHSYEQYF. CDR3 coding DNA: TGTGCCAGCAGTTTAGCCGGACAGGGGCACTCCTACGAGCAGTACTTC.